This T cell receptor beta chain was sequenced for a study of shared clonotypes between healthy human individuals. The CDR3 is 13 residues long. The germline gives CDR1 SGHAT, CDR2 FQNNGV. V lost 1 base, J lost 6 bases, and 7 bases lay in between. A note on this clone: What it binds is unknown.

Each of the donors was a healthy adult who was HIV-negative and had not had a recent acute infection or vaccination. Findings and caveats of the study: Among a handful of donors, roughly 5.4% of naive CD4 clonotypes were found in common.

The assay was immunoSEQ multiplex PCR, and TCRdb's table has in-frame clones only and misses some. Among 200,000 to 250,000 clones listed, over 60% were seen once. The sample was memory CD4+ T cells sorted from blood. The sample's subset: CD45RA-negative fraction. This sequence originates from a man aged 25 to 40 in good health. The rearrangement uses TRBV11-2 and TRBJ1-5; D unresolved. The CDR3 loop reads CASSLAPVQPQHF. The DNA for the CDR3 is TGTGCCAGCAGCTTAGCGCCCGTTCAGCCCCAGCATTTT.